These 16 T cell receptor beta chains came from one sample sequenced in a study of B cell selection in AIRE deficiency. Clones were sequenced by immunoSEQ multiplex PCR, and TCRdb holds only the in-frame ones, with some missing. The table has tens of thousands of clones, around nine tenths seen once. Regulatory T cells were sorted as CD4+CD25hiCD127low/negative cells. Sequences were obtained from CD4+CD25+ Tregs sorted from PBMCs. These receptors were obtained from a human donor in good health.

V and J are TRBV29-1 and TRBJ2-1; TRBD2 matches at 10 bases. V dropped 4 bases and J dropped 3; count of bases not matched to a gene: 6. Germline assignment: CDR1 SQVTM and CDR2 ANQGSEA. The CDR3 runs 15 residues. Here the CDR3 reads CSVAASGSLYNEQFF. In DNA form, the CDR3 reads TGCAGCGTTGCGGCTAGCGGGAGCCTCTACAATGAGCAGTTCTTC.

The chain recombines TRBV6-1 with TRBJ2-1, with D perhaps matching TRBD1 (6 bases). V dropped 7 bases and J dropped 4 bases, with 17 bases sitting between them. The CDR3 is 15 amino acids. In germline, CDR1 is MNHNS, CDR2 SASEGT. The CDR3, as DNA: TGTGCCAGCAATGTACAGGGTTCGAGGTACAATGAGCAGTTCTTC. Amino acids: CASNVQGSRYNEQFF.

The chain employs TRBV10-2 and TRBJ1-1; D gene ambiguous. The V gene's germline CDR1 is WSHSY and CDR2 SAAADI. V was pared by 0 bases and J by 2 bases, with 10 bases between. The CDR3 length is 15 residues. CDR3: CASSESVGSNTEAFF. In DNA form, the CDR3 reads TGCGCCAGCAGTGAGTCTGTAGGGTCTAACACTGAAGCTTTCTTT.

This chain joins TRBV29-1 and TRBJ2-7; D might be TRBD1 or TRBD2, each matching 5 bases. The CDR3 is 13 residues long. The germline V gene has CDR1 SQVTM and CDR2 ANQGSEA. With 1 base removed from V and 2 bases from J, the gap between germline ends came to 9 bases. In DNA form, the CDR3 reads TGCAGCGTTGAAGTCGGGACGACCTACGAGCAGTACTTC. Translation: CSVEVGTTYEQYF.

The rearrangement joins TRBV2 to TRBJ1-1; TRBD1 might be the D (5 bases). The CDR3 sequence is 14 residues long. Germline V gene data show CDR1 as SNHLY and CDR2 as FYNNEI. The V end was cut by 7 bases, the J end by 3 bases, with 15 bases between. CDR3 nucleotides: TGTGCCAGCACAAATTTCGACAGTTACACTGAAGCTTTCTTT. Translation gives CASTNFDSYTEAFF. Combining the CDR3 with reference TRBV2 and TRBJ1-1 gives the whole variable domain EPEVTQTPSHQVTQMGQEVILRCVPISNHLYFYWYRQILGQKVEFLVSFYNNEISEKSEIFDDQFSVERPDGSNFTLKIRSTKLEDSAMYFCASTNFDSYTEAFFGQGTRLTVV.

The DNA for the CDR3 is TGTGCCAGCAGTCGACTAGCGGGAGGGTACGAGCAGTACTTC. Translated, it gives CASSRLAGGYEQYF. This chain uses TRBV2 with TRBJ2-7; 14 nucleotides line up with TRBD2. Germline V lookup: CDR1 SNHLY, CDR2 FYNNEI. The V segment lost 5 bases and the J segment 4 bases; nucleotides outside the gene matches: 1. The CDR3 is made up of 14 amino acids. The variable domain in full, with the rest retrieved from reference TRBV2 and TRBJ2-7, is EPEVTQTPSHQVTQMGQEVILRCVPISNHLYFYWYRQILGQKVEFLVSFYNNEISEKSEIFDDQFSVERPDGSNFTLKIRSTKLEDSAMYFCASSRLAGGYEQYFGPGTRLTVT.

This sequence joins TRBV11-2 and TRBJ2-5; a possible D gene is TRBD2 (7 bases). CDR3 size: 17 residues. Trimming left V 5 bases short and J 4 bases short, with 23 bases between. Germline V gene lookup returns CDR1 SGHAT and CDR2 FQNNGV. As DNA, the CDR3 is TGTGCCAGCAGCCATAGAATCCGGGGGGCCGGGGGAGAGACCCAGTACTTC. It specifies CASSHRIRGAGGETQYF.

The J gene is TRBJ1-6, the V gene TRBV30; no firm D call. The CDR3 contains 17 residues. V was clipped by 2 bases and J by 0 bases, with 14 bases between them. Germline V gene lookup returns CDR1 GTSNPN and CDR2 SVGIG (reference sequence). CDR3 protein: CAWSRQVLSSYNSPLHF. CDR3 nucleotide sequence: TGTGCCTGGAGTCGTCAGGTCCTGAGCTCCTATAATTCACCCCTCCACTTT.

The rearrangement joins TRBV5-6 to TRBJ2-3; D is unresolved. The V end lost 4 bases, the J end lost 1 base, and 7 bases lay between the germline ends. Germline CDR1 reads SGHDT; CDR2 reads YYEEEE. The CDR3 sequence is 13 residues long. The CDR3 loop is CASSHMGTDTQYF. CDR3 DNA sequence: TGTGCCAGCAGCCATATGGGCACAGATACGCAGTATTTT.

V gene TRBV5-4 combines with J gene TRBJ1-2; 7 bases agree with TRBD1. CDR1 and CDR2 (germline): SGHNT, YYREEE (reference sequence). CDR3 length: 11 residues. The junction had 3 bases not matched to a gene; V was cut back by 0 bases and J by 13 bases. CDR3 residues: CASSLGQGVTF. CDR3 DNA sequence: TGTGCCAGCAGCTTGGGACAGGGAGTCACCTTC.

The CDR3 reads CASITNGLGEQFF. DNA for the CDR3: TGTGCCAGCATCACCAACGGGTTGGGTGAGCAGTTCTTC. J is TRBJ2-1 and V is TRBV6-1; no reliable D call. V gave up 7 bases and J gave up 9 bases, with 16 bases separating them. The CDR3 is 13 amino acids. The germline V gene has CDR1 MNHNS and CDR2 SASEGT.

This chain connects TRBV5-1 to TRBJ2-1; possibly TRBD2 for D (6 bases). Trimming took 0 bases from V and 8 from J, leaving 6 bases between them. CDR3 length: 12 amino acids. The germline V gene has CDR1 SGHRS and CDR2 YFSETQ. The CDR3 nucleotides read TGCGCCAGCAGCTTGGGCGGGGATGAGCAGTTCTTC. This encodes CASSLGGDEQFF. Complete variable domain (other parts from reference TRBV5-1 and TRBJ2-1): KAGVTQTPRYLIKTRGQQVTLSCSPISGHRSVSWYQQTPGQGLQFLFEYFSETQRNKGNFPGRFSGRQFSNSRSEMNVSTLELGDSALYLCASSLGGDEQFFGPGTRLTVL.

This clone occurred once. The chain combines TRBV5-4 with TRBJ2-2, with TRBD1 matching 10 bases. V was pared by 4 bases and J by 14 bases, with 5 bases of the junction left unmatched. Germline CDR1 SGHNT, CDR2 YYREEE (reference sequence). The CDR3 is 12 residues long. CDR3 region: CASSPATGGLFF. DNA of the CDR3: TGTGCCAGCAGCCCGGCGACAGGGGGCCTGTTTTTT.

For this clone: Other DNA sequences within the sample encode an identical CDR3. This chain uses TRBV6-5 with TRBJ2-7; D is undetermined. Per the germline V gene, CDR1 is MNHEY and CDR2 is SVGAGI. Trimming took off 2 bases at V and 4 bases at J, with 15 bases between the two ends. The CDR3 sequence is 15 residues long. The CDR3 region has the DNA TGTGCCAGCAGTTACGCGGACCGGGTTTGGTACGAGCAGTACTTC. Protein sequence: CASSYADRVWYEQYF.

This chain links TRBV5-1 with TRBJ2-3, with D possibly being TRBD1 (6 bases). V lost 4 bases, J lost 6 bases, and 9 bases lay in between. Germline-derived CDR1 and CDR2 are SGHRS and YFSETQ. The CDR3 spans 12 residues. The CDR3 reads CASSTGTDTQYF. In nucleotides, the CDR3 is TGCGCCAGCAGCACAGGGACCGATACGCAGTATTTT.

The chain employs TRBV29-1 and TRBJ2-7; no clear D. This CDR3 comprises 12 residues. CDR1 SQVTM and CDR2 ANQGSEA come from the germline V gene. The V end lost 0 bases, the J end lost 2 bases, and 5 bases lay between the germline ends. CDR3 coding DNA: TGCAGCGTTGAAGATCTAGCCTACGAGCAGTACTTC. This gives the protein CSVEDLAYEQYF.